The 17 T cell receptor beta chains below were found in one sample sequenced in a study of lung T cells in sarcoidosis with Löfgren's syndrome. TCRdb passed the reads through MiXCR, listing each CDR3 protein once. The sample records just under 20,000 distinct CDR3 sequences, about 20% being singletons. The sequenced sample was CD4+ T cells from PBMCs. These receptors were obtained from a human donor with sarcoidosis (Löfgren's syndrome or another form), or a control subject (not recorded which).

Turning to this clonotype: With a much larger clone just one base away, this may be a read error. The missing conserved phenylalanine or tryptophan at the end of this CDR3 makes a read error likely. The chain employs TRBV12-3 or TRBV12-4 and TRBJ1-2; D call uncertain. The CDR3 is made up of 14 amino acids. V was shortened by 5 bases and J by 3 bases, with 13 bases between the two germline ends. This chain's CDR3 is CASSLRRNYYGYTL. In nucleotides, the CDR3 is TGTGCCAGCAGTCTAAGACGGAATTACTATGGCTACACCCTC.

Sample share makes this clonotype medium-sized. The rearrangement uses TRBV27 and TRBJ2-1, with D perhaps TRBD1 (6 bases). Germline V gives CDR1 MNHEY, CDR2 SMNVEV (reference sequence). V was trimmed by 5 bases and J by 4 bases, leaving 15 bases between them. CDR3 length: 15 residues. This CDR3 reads CASSPWGQTYNEQFF. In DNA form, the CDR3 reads TGTGCCAGCAGTCCTTGGGGACAAACGTACAATGAGCAGTTCTTC.

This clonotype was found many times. The CDR3 coding sequence is TGCAGTGCTTCCGGGACTAGCGGGGGGGCAGCAGATACGCAGTATTTT. Its protein is CSASGTSGGAADTQYF. V gene TRBV20-1 combines with J gene TRBJ2-3; 16 bases map to TRBD2. With 5 bases clipped from V and 4 bases from J, the junction kept 6 bases outside the gene matches. CDR1 and CDR2 from the germline V gene are DFQATT and SNEGSKA (reference sequence). CDR3 length: 16 amino acids.

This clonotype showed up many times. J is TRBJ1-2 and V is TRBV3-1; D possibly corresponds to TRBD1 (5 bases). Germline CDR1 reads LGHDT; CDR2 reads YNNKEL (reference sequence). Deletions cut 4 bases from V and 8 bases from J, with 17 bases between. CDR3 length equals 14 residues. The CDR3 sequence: CASSRTEGYSGYTF. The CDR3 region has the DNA TGTGCCAGCAGCCGGACCGAGGGGTATAGCGGCTACACCTTC.

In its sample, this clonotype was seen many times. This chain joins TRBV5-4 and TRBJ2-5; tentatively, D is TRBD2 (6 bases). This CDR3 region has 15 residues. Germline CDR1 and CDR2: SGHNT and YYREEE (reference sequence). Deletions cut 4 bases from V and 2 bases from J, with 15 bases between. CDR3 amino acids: CASSDSRGGQETQYF. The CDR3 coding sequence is TGTGCCAGCAGCGACTCAAGGGGAGGACAAGAGACCCAGTACTTC.

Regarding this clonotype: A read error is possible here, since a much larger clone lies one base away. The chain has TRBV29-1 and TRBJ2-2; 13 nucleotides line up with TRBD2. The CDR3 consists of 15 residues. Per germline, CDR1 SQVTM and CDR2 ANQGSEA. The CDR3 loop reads CSVRTSGGRTGGLFF. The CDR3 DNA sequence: TGCAGCGTTCGGACTAGCGGGGGCAGGACCGGGGGGCTGTTTTTT.

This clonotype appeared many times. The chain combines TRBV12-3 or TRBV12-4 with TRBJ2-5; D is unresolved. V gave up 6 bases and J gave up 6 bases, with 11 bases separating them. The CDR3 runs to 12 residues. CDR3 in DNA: TGTGCCAGCAGCCCTTCGGTCCAGACCCAGTACTTC. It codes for CASSPSVQTQYF.

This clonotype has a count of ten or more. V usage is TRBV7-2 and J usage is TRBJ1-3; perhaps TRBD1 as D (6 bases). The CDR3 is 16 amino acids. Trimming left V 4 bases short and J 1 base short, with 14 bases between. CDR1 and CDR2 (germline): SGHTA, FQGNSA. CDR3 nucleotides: TGTGCCAGCAGCTCTCAGACGGGGACATCTGGAAACACCATATATTTT. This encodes CASSSQTGTSGNTIYF.

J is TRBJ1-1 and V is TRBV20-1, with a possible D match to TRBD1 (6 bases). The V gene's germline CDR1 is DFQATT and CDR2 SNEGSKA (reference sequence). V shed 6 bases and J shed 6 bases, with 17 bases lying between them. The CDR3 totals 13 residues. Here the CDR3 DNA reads TGCAGTGCCCCGGGACACTTAAACGCTGAAGCTTTCTTT. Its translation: CSAPGHLNAEAFF.

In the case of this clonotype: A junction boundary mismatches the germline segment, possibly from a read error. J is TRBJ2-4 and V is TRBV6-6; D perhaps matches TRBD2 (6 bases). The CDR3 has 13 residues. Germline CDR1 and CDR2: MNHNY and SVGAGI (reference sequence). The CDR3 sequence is CARSYGSQNIQCF. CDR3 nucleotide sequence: TGTGCCCGCAGTTACGGGAGTCAAAACATTCAGTGCTTC.

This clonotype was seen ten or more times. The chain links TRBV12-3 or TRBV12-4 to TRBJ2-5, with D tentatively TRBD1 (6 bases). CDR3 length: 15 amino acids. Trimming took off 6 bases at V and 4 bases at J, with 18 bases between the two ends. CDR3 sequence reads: CASSTNREAPETQYF. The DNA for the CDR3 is TGTGCCAGCAGCACGAACAGGGAAGCCCCAGAGACCCAGTACTTC.

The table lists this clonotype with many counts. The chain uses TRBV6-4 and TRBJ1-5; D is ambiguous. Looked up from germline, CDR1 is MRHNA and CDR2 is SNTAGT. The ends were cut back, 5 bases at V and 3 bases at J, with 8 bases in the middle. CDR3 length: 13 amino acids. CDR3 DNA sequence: TGTGCCAGCAGTCGGGAAATCAATCAGCCCCAGCATTTT. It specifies CASSREINQPQHF.

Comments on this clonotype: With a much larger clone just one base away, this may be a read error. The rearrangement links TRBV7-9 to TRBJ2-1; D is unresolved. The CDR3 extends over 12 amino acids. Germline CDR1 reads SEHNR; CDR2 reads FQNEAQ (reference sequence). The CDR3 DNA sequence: TGTGCCAGCAACTTAAGGAACAATGAGCAGTTCTTC. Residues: CASNLRNNEQFF.

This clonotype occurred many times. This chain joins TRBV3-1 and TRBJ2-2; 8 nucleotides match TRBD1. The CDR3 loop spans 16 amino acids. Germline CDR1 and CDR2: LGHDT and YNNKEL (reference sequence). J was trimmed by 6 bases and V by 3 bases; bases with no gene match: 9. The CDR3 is CASSHRRQGLSGELFF. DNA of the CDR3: TGTGCCAGCAGCCATCGAAGACAGGGGTTGTCCGGGGAGCTGTTTTTT.

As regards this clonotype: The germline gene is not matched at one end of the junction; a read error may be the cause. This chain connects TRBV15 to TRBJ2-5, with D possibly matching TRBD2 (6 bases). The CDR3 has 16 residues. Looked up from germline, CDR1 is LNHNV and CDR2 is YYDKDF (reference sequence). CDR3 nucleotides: TGTGCCACCAGCAGAGATCTTCAGCGGGTGCAAGAGGCCCAGTACTTC. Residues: CATSRDLQRVQEAQYF.

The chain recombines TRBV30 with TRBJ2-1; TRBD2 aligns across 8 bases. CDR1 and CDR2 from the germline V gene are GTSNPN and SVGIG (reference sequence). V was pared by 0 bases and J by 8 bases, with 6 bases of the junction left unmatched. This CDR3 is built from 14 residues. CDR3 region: CAWSVHGLADEQFF. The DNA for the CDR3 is TGTGCCTGGAGTGTACACGGACTAGCTGATGAGCAGTTCTTC. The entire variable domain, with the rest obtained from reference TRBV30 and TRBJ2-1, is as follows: SQTIHQWPATLVQPVGSPLSLECTVEGTSNPNLYWYRQAAGRGLQLLFYSVGIGQISSEVPQNLSASRPQDRQFILSSKKLLLSDSGFYLCAWSVHGLADEQFFGPGTRLTVL.

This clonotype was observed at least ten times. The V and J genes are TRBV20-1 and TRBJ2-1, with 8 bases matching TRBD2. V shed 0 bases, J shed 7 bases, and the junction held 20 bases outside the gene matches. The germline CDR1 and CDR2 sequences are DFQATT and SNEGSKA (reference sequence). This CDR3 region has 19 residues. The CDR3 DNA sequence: TGCAGTGCTAGAGAACCGACAAATAACGGGAGGGCCGCAGTGAATGAGCAGTTCTTC. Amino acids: CSAREPTNNGRAAVNEQFF.